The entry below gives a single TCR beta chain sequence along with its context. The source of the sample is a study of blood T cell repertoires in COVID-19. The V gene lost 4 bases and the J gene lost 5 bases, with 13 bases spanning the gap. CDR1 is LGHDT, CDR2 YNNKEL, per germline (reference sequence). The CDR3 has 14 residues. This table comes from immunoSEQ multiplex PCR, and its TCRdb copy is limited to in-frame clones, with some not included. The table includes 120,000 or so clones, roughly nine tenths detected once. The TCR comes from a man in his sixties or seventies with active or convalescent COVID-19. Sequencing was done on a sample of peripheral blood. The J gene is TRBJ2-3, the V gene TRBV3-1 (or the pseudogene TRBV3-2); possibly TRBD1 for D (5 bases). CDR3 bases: TGTGCCAGCAGCCCCCAGGGAAGGGGAGATACGCAGTATTTT. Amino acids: CASSPQGRGDTQYF.